This is a list of T cell receptor beta chains from one sample in a study of T cell changes during pregnancy in multiple sclerosis. Here immunoSEQ multiplex PCR was the method, and the copy in TCRdb shows in-frame clones only, minus some. The top ten hold roughly 2.5% of the sample, which has 84,000 or so clones, 94% seen once. This material consisted of peripheral blood, taken in the third trimester of pregnancy. Receptors were obtained from a female donor with multiple sclerosis, enrolled in a pregnancy study. Each CDR3 is given with its conserved first and last residue. D genes are given only for firm matches. Rows may omit the clone size; those that give it use once, few, many or a size class.

D	J	size	V	CDR3	DNA
NA	TRBJ2-3	NA	TRBV27	CASSLGDFLTPHATQYF	TGTGCCAGCAGTTTAGGGGACTTTCTCACTCCACATGCTACGCAGTATTTT
TRBD1	TRBJ1-6	NA	TRBV6-1	CASTSGTGSYYLHF	TGTGCCAGCACCTCCGGGACAGGGTCCTATTACCTCCACTTT
TRBD2	TRBJ2-7	once	TRBV11-2	CASSTGHLRREGEQYF	TGTGCCAGCAGCACTGGACACTTAAGGAGGGAGGGCGAGCAGTACTTC
TRBD2	TRBJ2-3	once	TRBV6-4	CASSGTSGGTDTQYF	TGTGCCAGCAGTGGGACTAGCGGGGGCACAGATACGCAGTATTTT
NA	TRBJ2-7	NA	TRBV5-1	CASSPSPGDYEQYF	TGCGCGAGCAGCCCCTCCCCAGGGGACTACGAGCAGTACTTC
NA	TRBJ2-1	NA	TRBV5-1	CASSLGRGDEQFF	TGCGCCAGCAGCTTGGGTAGGGGCGATGAGCAGTTCTTC
NA	TRBJ1-2	NA	TRBV19	CASSQTGGYGYTF	TGTGCCAGTAGTCAGACAGGTGGCTATGGCTACACCTTC
TRBD2	TRBJ2-3	NA	TRBV19	CASSMRGATDTQYF	TGTGCCAGTAGTATGCGGGGGGCCACAGATACGCAGTATTTT
NA	TRBJ2-2	NA	TRBV5-8	CASSTGTRNTGELFF	TGTGCCAGCAGTACCGGGACTCGCAACACCGGGGAGCTGTTTTTT
NA	TRBJ1-1	NA	TRBV5-8	CASTGQLGNTEAFF	TGTGCCAGCACCGGACAGCTGGGGAACACTGAAGCTTTCTTT
TRBD2	TRBJ2-2	NA	TRBV4-1	CASSIERGETGELFF	TGCGCCAGCAGTATCGAGCGGGGGGAGACCGGGGAGCTGTTTTTT
TRBD2	TRBJ2-7	NA	TRBV28	CASSPSKWGSGVYEQYF	TGTGCCAGCAGCCCCTCCAAGTGGGGTAGCGGGGTCTACGAGCAGTACTTC
TRBD1	TRBJ2-3	once	TRBV6-1	CASNRGQGKADTQYF	TGTGCCAGCAACAGGGGACAGGGAAAGGCAGATACGCAGTATTTT
NA	TRBJ1-1	NA	TRBV5-6	CASSLGRLWEVNTEAFF	TGTGCCAGCAGCTTGGGTAGGTTATGGGAGGTGAACACTGAAGCTTTCTTT
NA	TRBJ2-4	NA	TRBV5-3	CARSPRLGQAGDIQYF	TGTGCCAGAAGCCCCCGTCTGGGGCAGGCTGGGGACATTCAGTACTTC
NA	TRBJ1-3	NA	TRBV11-2	CASSGPGLYGNTIYF	TGTGCCAGCAGCGGACCAGGGCTCTATGGAAACACCATATATTTT
NA	TRBJ2-3	NA	TRBV19	CASSLTGTDTQYF	TGTGCCAGTAGTCTCACAGGGACAGATACGCAGTATTTT
NA	TRBJ2-2	NA	TRBV6-6	CASSSGRGLTGELFF	TGTGCCAGCAGTTCTGGCAGGGGTTTAACCGGGGAGCTGTTTTTT
NA	TRBJ2-7	NA	TRBV19	CASSVWGPNEQYF	TGTGCCAGTAGTGTGTGGGGGCCCAACGAGCAGTACTTC
TRBD1	TRBJ2-7	NA	TRBV5-1	CASSLDGTGGIDEQYF	TGCGCCAGCAGCTTGGATGGGACAGGGGGGATCGACGAGCAGTACTTC
NA	TRBJ2-2	NA	TRBV5-4	CASSLRQENTGELFF	TGTGCCAGCAGCTTGCGGCAGGAAAACACCGGGGAGCTGTTTTTT
NA	TRBJ2-1	NA	TRBV7-8	CASSLLAYEQFF	TGTGCCAGCAGCCTTCTAGCGTATGAGCAGTTCTTC
TRBD2	TRBJ2-1	NA	TRBV5-1	CASSPGLAGGRSYNEQFF	TGCGCCAGCAGCCCGGGACTAGCGGGGGGCCGAAGTTACAATGAGCAGTTCTTC
NA	TRBJ1-2	NA	TRBV19	CASSIDPRGYTF	TGTGCCAGTAGTATAGACCCTCGTGGCTACACCTTC
NA	TRBJ1-5	NA	TRBV6-5	CASSRSGGGNQPQHF	TGTGCCAGCAGCCGTTCTGGGGGGGGCAATCAGCCCCAGCATTTT
NA	TRBJ2-5	NA	TRBV15	CATSRGGPETQYF	TGTGCCACCAGCAGAGGGGGGCCTGAGACCCAGTACTTC
TRBD2	TRBJ2-5	NA	TRBV5-1	CASSIPGGFQETQYF	TGCGCCAGCAGCATCCCGGGGGGTTTCCAAGAGACCCAGTACTTC
TRBD1	TRBJ1-1	NA	TRBV27	CASSPQDRGFGTEAFF	TGTGCCAGCAGTCCCCAAGACAGGGGTTTTGGCACTGAAGCTTTCTTT
NA	TRBJ1-1	NA	TRBV27	CASSPGGSNTEAFF	TGTGCCAGCAGTCCCGGGGGGTCGAACACTGAAGCTTTCTTT
TRBD1	TRBJ2-7	NA	TRBV6-5	CASSRGRGFYEQYF	TGTGCCAGCAGTCGGGGCAGGGGGTTCTACGAGCAGTACTTC
NA	TRBJ2-3	NA	TRBV11-2	CASQGGDTQYF	TGTGCCAGCCAAGGGGGTGATACGCAGTATTTT
NA	TRBJ2-3	NA	TRBV9	CASSASTGSTDTQYF	TGTGCCAGCAGCGCAAGTACGGGGTCCACAGATACGCAGTATTTT
NA	TRBJ2-5	once	TRBV7-8	CASSLARAAHETQYF	TGTGCCAGCAGCTTAGCGCGGGCTGCCCACGAGACCCAGTACTTC
TRBD2	TRBJ2-7	NA	TRBV5-5	CASSGGLANLLEQYF	TGTGCCAGCAGTGGGGGACTAGCGAACCTACTCGAGCAGTACTTC
NA	TRBJ2-1	NA	TRBV19	CASSVVVQGINEQFF	TGTGCCAGTAGTGTCGTAGTCCAGGGAATCAATGAGCAGTTCTTC
NA	TRBJ2-7	NA	TRBV5-4	CASSLPGGASYEQYF	TGTGCCAGCAGCTTGCCCGGAGGGGCTTCCTACGAGCAGTACTTC
TRBD2	TRBJ2-2	NA	TRBV7-3	CASSLFGGDTGELFF	TGTGCCAGCAGCTTATTCGGGGGGGATACCGGGGAGCTGTTTTTT
NA	TRBJ1-1	few	TRBV4-1	CASSQGGQKAFF	TGCGCCAGCAGCCAGGGCGGACAGAAAGCTTTCTTT
NA	TRBJ1-2	NA	TRBV5-1	CASSLEPGAGGYTF	TGCGCCAGCAGCTTGGAACCAGGGGCTGGTGGCTACACCTTC